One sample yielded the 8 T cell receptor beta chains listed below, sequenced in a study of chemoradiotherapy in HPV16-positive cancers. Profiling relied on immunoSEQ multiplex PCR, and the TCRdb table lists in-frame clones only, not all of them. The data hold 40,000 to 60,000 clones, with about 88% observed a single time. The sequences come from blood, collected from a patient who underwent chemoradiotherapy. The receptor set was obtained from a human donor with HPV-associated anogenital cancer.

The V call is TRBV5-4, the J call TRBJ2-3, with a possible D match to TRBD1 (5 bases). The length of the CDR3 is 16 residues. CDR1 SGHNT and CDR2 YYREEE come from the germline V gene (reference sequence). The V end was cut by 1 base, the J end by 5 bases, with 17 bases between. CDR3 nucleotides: TGTGCCAGCAGCTTGATGAGGCAGGGCGGAGAAGATACGCAGTATTTT. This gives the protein CASSLMRQGGEDTQYF.

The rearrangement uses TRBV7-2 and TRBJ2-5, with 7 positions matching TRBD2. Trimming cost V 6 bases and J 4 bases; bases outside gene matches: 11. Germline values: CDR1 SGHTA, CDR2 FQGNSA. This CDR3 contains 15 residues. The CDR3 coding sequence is TGTGCCAGCAGACGGGGGAGCGGGGAAGGAGAGACCCAGTACTTC. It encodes CASRRGSGEGETQYF. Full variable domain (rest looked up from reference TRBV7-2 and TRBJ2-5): GAGVSQSPSNKVTEKGKDVELRCDPISGHTALYWYRQSLGQGLEFLIYFQGNSAPDKSGLPSDRFSAERTGGSVSTLTIQRTQQEDSAVYLCASRRGSGEGETQYFGPGTRLLVL.

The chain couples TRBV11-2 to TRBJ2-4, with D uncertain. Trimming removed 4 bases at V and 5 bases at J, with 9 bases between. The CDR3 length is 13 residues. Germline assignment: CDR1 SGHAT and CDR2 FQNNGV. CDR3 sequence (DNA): TGTGCCAGCAGCTCCCCCGTCGAAAACATTCAGTACTTC. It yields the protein CASSSPVENIQYF.

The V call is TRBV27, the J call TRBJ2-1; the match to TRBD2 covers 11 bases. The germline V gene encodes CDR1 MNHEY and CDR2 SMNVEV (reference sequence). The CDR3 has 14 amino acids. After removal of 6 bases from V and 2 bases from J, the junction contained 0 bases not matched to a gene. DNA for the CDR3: TGTGCCAGCAGGGGACTAGCGGCCTACAATGAGCAGTTCTTC. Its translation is CASRGLAAYNEQFF.

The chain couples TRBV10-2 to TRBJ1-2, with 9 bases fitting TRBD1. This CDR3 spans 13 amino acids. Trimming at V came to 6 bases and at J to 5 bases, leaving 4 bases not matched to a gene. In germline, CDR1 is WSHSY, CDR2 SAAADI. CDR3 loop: CASRAGQGYGYTF. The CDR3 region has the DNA TGCGCCAGCAGGGCAGGACAGGGGTATGGCTACACCTTC.

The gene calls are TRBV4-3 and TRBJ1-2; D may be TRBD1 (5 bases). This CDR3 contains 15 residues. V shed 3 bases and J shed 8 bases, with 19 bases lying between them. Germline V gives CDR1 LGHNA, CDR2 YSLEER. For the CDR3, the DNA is TGCGCCAGCAGCCACGGTCAGGGAGCCCCTCCCGGCTACACCTTC. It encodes CASSHGQGAPPGYTF.

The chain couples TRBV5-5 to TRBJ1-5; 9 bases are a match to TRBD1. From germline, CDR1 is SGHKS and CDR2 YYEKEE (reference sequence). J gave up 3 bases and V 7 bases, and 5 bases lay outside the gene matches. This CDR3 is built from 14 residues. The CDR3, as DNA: TGTGCCAGCGGGGGGACAGGGTTCAATCAGCCCCAGCATTTT. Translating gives CASGGTGFNQPQHF. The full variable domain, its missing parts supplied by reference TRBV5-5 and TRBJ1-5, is DAGVTQSPTHLIKTRGQQVTLRCSPISGHKSVSWYQQVLGQGPQFIFQYYEKEERGRGNFPDRFSARQFPNYSSELNVNALLLGDSALYLCASGGTGFNQPQHFGDGTRLSIL.

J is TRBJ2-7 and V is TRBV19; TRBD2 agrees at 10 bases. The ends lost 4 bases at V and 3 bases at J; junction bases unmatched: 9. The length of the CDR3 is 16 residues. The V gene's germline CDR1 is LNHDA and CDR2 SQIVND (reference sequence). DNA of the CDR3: TGTGCCAGTAGTAAGCCTAGCGGGAGAGGGTACTACGAGCAGTACTTC. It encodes CASSKPSGRGYYEQYF.